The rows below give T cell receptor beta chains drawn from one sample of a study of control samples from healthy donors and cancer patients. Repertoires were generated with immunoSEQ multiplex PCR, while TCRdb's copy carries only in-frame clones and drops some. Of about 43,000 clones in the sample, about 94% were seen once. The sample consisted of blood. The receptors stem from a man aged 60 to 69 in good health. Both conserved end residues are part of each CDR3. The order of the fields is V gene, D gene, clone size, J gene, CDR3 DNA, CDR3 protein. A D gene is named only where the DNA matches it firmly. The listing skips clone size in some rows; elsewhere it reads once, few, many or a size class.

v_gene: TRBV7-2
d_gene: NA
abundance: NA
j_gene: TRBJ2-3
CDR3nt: TGTGCCAGCAGCCCGACTAGTGCCACAGATACGCAGTATTTT
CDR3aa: CASSPTSATDTQYF

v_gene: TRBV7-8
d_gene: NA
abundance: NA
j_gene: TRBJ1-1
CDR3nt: TGTGCCAGCAGCTCAATGACAGGAATGAACACTGAAGCTTTCTTT
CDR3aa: CASSSMTGMNTEAFF

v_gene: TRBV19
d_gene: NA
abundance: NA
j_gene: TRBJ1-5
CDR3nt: TGTGCCAGTAGTAGGCGGATCAATCAGCCCCAGCATTTT
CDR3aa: CASSRRINQPQHF

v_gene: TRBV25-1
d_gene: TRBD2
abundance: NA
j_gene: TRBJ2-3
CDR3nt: TGTGCCAGCAGAGACAGCGGGAGAGGATCGTCGCAGTATTTT
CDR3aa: CASRDSGRGSSQYF

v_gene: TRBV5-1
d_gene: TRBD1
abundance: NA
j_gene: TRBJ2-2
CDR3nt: TGCGCCAGCGAGGACAGGGTGGAAGGGGAGCTGTTTTTT
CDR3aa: CASEDRVEGELFF

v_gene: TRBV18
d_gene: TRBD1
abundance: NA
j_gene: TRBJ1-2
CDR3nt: TGTGCCAGCTCACGCCCGACAGGGATTAACTATGGCTACACCTTC
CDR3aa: CASSRPTGINYGYTF

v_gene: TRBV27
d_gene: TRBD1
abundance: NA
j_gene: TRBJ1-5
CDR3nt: TGTGCCAGCAGATACGGACAGGGGCTTGATCAGCCCCAGCATTTT
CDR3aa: CASRYGQGLDQPQHF

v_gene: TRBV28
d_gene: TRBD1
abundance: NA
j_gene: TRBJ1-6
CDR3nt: TGTGCCAGCAGCGAGCAGACAGGGTCCCTTAATTCACCCCTCCACTTT
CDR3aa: CASSEQTGSLNSPLHF

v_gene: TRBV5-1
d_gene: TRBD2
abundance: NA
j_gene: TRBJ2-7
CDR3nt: TGCGCCAGCAGCTTGGATTCGTTACTAGCGGGAGAGCGGGAGCAGTACTTC
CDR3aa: CASSLDSLLAGEREQYF

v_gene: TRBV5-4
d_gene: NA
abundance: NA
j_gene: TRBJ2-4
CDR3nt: TGTGCCAGCATGCAACCTAGAGCCAAAAACATTCAGTACTTC
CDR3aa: CASMQPRAKNIQYF

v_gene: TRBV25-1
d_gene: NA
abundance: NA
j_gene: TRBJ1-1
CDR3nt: TGTGCCAGCAGTGAATTGGACGGGGGTACTGAAGCTTTCTTT
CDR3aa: CASSELDGGTEAFF

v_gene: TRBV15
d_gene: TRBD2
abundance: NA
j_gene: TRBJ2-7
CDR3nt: TGTGCCACCAGCAGCTGGGCGGGGGGATACGAGCAGTACTTC
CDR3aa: CATSSWAGGYEQYF

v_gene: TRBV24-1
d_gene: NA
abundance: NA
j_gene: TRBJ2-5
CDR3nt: TGTGCCACCAGTGAGGCTCTTAAAACGAACCAAGAGACCCAGTACTTC
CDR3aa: CATSEALKTNQETQYF

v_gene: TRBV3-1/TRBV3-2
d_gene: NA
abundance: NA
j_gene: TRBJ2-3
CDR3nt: TGTGCCAGCAGCCAAGATAACCGAGCGCCGAGCACAGATACGCAGTATTTT
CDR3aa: CASSQDNRAPSTDTQYF

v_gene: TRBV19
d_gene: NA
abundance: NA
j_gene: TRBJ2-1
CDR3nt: TGTGCCAGTAGTATAGATCTGTACACCTACAATGAGCAGTTCTTC
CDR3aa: CASSIDLYTYNEQFF

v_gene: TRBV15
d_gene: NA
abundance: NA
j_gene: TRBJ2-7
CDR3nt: TGTGCCACCAGCAGAGATAGACTCCCATCCGGGGAGCAGTACTTC
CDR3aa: CATSRDRLPSGEQYF

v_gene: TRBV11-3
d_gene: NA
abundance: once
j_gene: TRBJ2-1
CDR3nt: TGTGCCAGCAGCTTAAGTCAGGAGTTCAATGAGCAGTTCTTC
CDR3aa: CASSLSQEFNEQFF

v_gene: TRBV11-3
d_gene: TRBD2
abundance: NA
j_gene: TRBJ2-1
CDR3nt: TGTGCCAGCAGCTTCCAGGGCGGGACTAGCGGGAGCAAGGACAATGAGCAGTTCTTC
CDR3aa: CASSFQGGTSGSKDNEQFF

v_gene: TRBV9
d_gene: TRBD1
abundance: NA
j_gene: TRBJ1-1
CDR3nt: TGTGCCAGCAGCGTAGAGGGGGCCTTGAACACTGAAGCTTTCTTT
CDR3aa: CASSVEGALNTEAFF

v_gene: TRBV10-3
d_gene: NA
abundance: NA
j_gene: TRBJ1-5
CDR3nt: TGTGCCATCAGTGAGGGACACTTCGAGTCCTCGAATAGCAATCAGCCCCAGCATTTT
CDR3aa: CAISEGHFESSNSNQPQHF

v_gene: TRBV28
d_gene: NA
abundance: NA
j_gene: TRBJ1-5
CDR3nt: TGTGCCAGCAGTGGGTTTCAGCCCCAGCATTTT
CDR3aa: CASSGFQPQHF

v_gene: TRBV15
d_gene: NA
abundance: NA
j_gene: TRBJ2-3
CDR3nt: TGTGCCACCTCAGAACACACAGATACGCAGTATTTT
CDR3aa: CATSEHTDTQYF

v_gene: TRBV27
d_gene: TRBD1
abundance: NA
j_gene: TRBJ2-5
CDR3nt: TGTGCCAGCAGTTCCACCCCCGGACAGGGGGCCTGGTGGGAGACCCAGTACTTC
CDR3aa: CASSSTPGQGAWWETQYF

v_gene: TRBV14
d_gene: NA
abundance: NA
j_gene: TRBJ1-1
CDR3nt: TGTGCCAGCAGCCATGAACGGCCGCACACTGAAGCTTTCTTT
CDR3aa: CASSHERPHTEAFF

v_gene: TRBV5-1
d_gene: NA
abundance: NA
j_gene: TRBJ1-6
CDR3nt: TGCGCCAGCAGCAAGGGGAATACCAATAATTCACCCCTCCACTTT
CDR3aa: CASSKGNTNNSPLHF

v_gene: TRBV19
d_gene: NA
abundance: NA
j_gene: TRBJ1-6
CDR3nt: TGTGCCAGTAGTCCGGGACGGTATAATTCACCCCTCCACTTT
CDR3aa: CASSPGRYNSPLHF

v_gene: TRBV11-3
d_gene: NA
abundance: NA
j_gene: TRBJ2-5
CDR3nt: TGTGCCAGCAGCTCGGGACCTCAAGAGACCCAGTACTTC
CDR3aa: CASSSGPQETQYF

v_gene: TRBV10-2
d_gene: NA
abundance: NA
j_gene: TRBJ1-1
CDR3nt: TGCGCCAGCAGTGCTGGTATTTTGAACACTGAAGCTTTCTTT
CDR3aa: CASSAGILNTEAFF

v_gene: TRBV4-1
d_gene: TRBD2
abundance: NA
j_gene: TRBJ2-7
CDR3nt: TGCGCCAGCAGCCTTCAAGCGGGAGGGAGCTCCTACGAGCAGTACTTC
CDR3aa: CASSLQAGGSSYEQYF

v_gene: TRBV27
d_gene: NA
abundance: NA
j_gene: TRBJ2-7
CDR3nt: TGTGCCAGCATCCCGCGACGGGGGTCTGGCGAGCAGTACTTC
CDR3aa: CASIPRRGSGEQYF

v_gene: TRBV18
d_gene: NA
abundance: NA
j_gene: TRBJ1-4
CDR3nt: TGTGCCAGCTCACGAAACAGGGAAGAAAAACTGTTTTTT
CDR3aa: CASSRNREEKLFF

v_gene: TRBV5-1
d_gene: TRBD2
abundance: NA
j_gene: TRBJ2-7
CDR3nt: TGCGCCAGCAGCTTGGGGGGACTAGCGCCCTACGAGCAGTACTTC
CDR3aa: CASSLGGLAPYEQYF

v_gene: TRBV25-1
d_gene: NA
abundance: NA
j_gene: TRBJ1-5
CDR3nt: TGTGCCAGCAGTGAACCAGGGAATAATCAGCCCCAGCATTTT
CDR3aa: CASSEPGNNQPQHF

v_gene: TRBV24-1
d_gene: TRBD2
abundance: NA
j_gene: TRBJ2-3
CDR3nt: TGTGCCACCAGTGATCGACTAGCGGGAATAGATACGCAGTATTTT
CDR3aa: CATSDRLAGIDTQYF

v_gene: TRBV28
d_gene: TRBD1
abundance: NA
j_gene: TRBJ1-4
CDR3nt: TGTGCCAGCAGTTCAACAGGGGGAGGAACTAATGAAAAACTGTTTTTT
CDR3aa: CASSSTGGGTNEKLFF

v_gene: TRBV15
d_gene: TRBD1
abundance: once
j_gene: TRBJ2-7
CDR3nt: TGTGCCACCAGCAGAGAATCGGGACAGGTAGTGTACGAGCAGTACTTC
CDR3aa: CATSRESGQVVYEQYF

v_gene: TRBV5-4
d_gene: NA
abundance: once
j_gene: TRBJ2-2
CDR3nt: TGTGCCAGCAGCTTGGGCGGTTACGGGGGCACCGGGGAGCTGTTTTTT
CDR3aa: CASSLGGYGGTGELFF

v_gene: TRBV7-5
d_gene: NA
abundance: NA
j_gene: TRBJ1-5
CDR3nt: TGTGCCAGAAGCCGCACCGGGACAGGGGATGATCAGCCCCAGCATTTT
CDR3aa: CARSRTGTGDDQPQHF

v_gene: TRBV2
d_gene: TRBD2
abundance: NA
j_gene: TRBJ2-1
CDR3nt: TGTGCCAGCAGACCTACTAGCGGGGGTAACAATGAGCAGTTCTTC
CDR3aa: CASRPTSGGNNEQFF

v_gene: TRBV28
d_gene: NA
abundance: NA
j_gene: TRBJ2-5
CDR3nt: TGTGCCAGTTCAGGGAGAGACGAGGAGACCCAGTACTTC
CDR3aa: CASSGRDEETQYF

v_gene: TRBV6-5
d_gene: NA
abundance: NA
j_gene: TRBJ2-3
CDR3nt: TGTGCCAGCAGAGGACATTTTACAGATACGCAGTATTTT
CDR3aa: CASRGHFTDTQYF

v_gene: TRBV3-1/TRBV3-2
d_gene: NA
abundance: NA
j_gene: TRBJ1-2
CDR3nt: TGTGCCAGCAGCATGACAGTTGAAGATGGCTACACCTTC
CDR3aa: CASSMTVEDGYTF

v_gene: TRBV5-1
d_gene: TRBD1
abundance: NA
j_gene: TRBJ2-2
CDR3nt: TGCGCCAGCGGCGGGACAGGGTATACCGGGGAGCTGTTTTTT
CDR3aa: CASGGTGYTGELFF

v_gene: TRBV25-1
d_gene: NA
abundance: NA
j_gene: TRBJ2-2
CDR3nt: TGTGCCAGCAGTGAATCCGCGGGCGGCGCCGGGGAGCTGTTTTTT
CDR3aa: CASSESAGGAGELFF

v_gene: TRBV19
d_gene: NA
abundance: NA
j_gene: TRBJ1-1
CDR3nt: TGTGCCAGTCGTAACTTCATTGGGGGGTCTGTGGACACTGAAGCTTTCTTT
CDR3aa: CASRNFIGGSVDTEAFF

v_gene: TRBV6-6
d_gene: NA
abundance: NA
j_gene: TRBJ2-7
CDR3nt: TGTGCCAGCAGCAGACCCGCCCGATACGAGCAGTACTTC
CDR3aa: CASSRPARYEQYF